A selection of T cell receptor beta chains follows, all from one sample in a study of T cells in localized non-small cell lung cancer. Profiling relied on immunoSEQ multiplex PCR, and the TCRdb table lists in-frame clones only, not all of them. The table has approximately 25,000 clones, around nine tenths seen once. The material sequenced was peripheral blood, taken before any cancer treatment. These receptor sequences come from a woman between 40 and 69 years old with stage I lung adenocarcinoma. Each CDR3 is given with its conserved first and last residue. D genes are given only for firm matches. Expanded clones are given a class, and other clones once, few, many or no size at all.

DNA,CDR3,V,D,J,length,size
TGCGCCAGCAGCGAGAGTTTGCGGGTTGATACGCAGTATTTT,CASSESLRVDTQYF,TRBV10-1,-,TRBJ2-3,14,-
TGTGCCAGCAGCCAAACGAGCGGGAGTTCCTACAATGAGCAGTTCTTC,CASSQTSGSSYNEQFF,TRBV13,TRBD2,TRBJ2-1,16,-
TGTGCCAGCAGCCCAGAGAGCAATCAGCCCCAGCATTTT,CASSPESNQPQHF,TRBV7-2,-,TRBJ1-5,13,-
TGTGCCAGCAGCTTGCCCTTGGATACGCAGTATTTT,CASSLPLDTQYF,TRBV11-2,-,TRBJ2-3,12,-
TGCGCCAGCAGCCTTCTGGGACAGGGCAACTATGGCTACACCTTC,CASSLLGQGNYGYTF,TRBV4-1,TRBD1,TRBJ1-2,15,-
TGCGCCAGCTATCCGCTGACAGGGGGTCAAGAGACCCAGTACTTC,CASYPLTGGQETQYF,TRBV5-1,TRBD1,TRBJ2-5,15,few
TGTGCCAGCTCCCTGGGTTCGCGGGAGGAACACATTCAGTACTTC,CASSLGSREEHIQYF,TRBV18,TRBD2,TRBJ2-4,15,-
TGTGCCAGCAGTCGCGACCTTCACGACAAGATCTATGGCTACACCTTC,CASSRDLHDKIYGYTF,TRBV2,-,TRBJ1-2,16,-
TGCGCCAGCAGCCTCGGGACTTCTGGGCATAGCACAGATACGCAGTATTTT,CASSLGTSGHSTDTQYF,TRBV5-1,-,TRBJ2-3,17,-
TGTGCCAGCAGACCCAGCGGGTGGGGGCGTACCGGGGAGCTGTTTTTT,CASRPSGWGRTGELFF,TRBV28,-,TRBJ2-2,16,-
TGTGCCAGCATGCCGAGCTCCTACAATGAGCAGTTCTTC,CASMPSSYNEQFF,TRBV28,-,TRBJ2-1,13,-
TGTGCCTGGAGAGGGGGCGGGAGTTCACCCCTCCACTTT,CAWRGGGSSPLHF,TRBV30,TRBD1,TRBJ1-6,13,-
TGTGCCAGCAGCTTCGGTTTCTCCGAAAATGAAAAACTGTTTTTT,CASSFGFSENEKLFF,TRBV7-2,-,TRBJ1-4,15,-
TGCAGCGTTTCGTACCGGACTAACTATGGCTACACCTTC,CSVSYRTNYGYTF,TRBV29-1,-,TRBJ1-2,13,-
TGTGCCAGCAGCCAAGACCCACAGATTAATGAGCAGTTCTTC,CASSQDPQINEQFF,TRBV14,-,TRBJ2-1,14,-
TGTGCCAGCAGTACAGGGGGCACTGAAGCTTTCTTT,CASSTGGTEAFF,TRBV27,TRBD1,TRBJ1-1,12,-
TGTGCCAGTAGTCCCAGGAGGAATCCCCGAAACACTGAAGCTTTCTTT,CASSPRRNPRNTEAFF,TRBV19,-,TRBJ1-1,16,-
TGTGCCATCAGTGAGCCCTCGACTAGGATTCGCTCCTACAATGAGCAGTTCTTC,CAISEPSTRIRSYNEQFF,TRBV10-3,-,TRBJ2-1,18,-
TGCGCCAGCAGCTTGGGGCGGGACTTCTCGGAGACCCAGTACTTC,CASSLGRDFSETQYF,TRBV5-1,-,TRBJ2-5,15,-
TGTGCCAGTAGTAATGGCGCTAACACCGGGGAGCTGTTTTTT,CASSNGANTGELFF,TRBV19,-,TRBJ2-2,14,-
TGCGCCAGCAGCTACCGGGACCCTCGTGAGACCCAGTACTTC,CASSYRDPRETQYF,TRBV5-1,-,TRBJ2-5,14,-
TGTGCCAGCAGTATGACAGGTTACGAGCAGTACTTC,CASSMTGYEQYF,TRBV6-1,-,TRBJ2-7,12,-
TGTGCCAGCAGCTTGACGAGGCCGGAAAACACCGGGGAGCTGTTTTTT,CASSLTRPENTGELFF,TRBV7-6,-,TRBJ2-2,16,-
TGTGCCAGCACCTCGATGGGGGGCGGACGGGAAGGTCAGTTCTTC,CASTSMGGGREGQFF,TRBV2,-,TRBJ2-1,15,-
TGTGCCAGCAGCTGGACAGGGGTGCAGGTCCGGAGATACACCTTC,CASSWTGVQVRRYTF,TRBV5-6,TRBD1,TRBJ1-2,15,-
TGTGCCAGCAGCTTAGAGACAGGGAGAAGGAACTATGGCTACACCTTC,CASSLETGRRNYGYTF,TRBV11-2,TRBD1,TRBJ1-2,16,-
TGTGCCAGCAGCTCACCCGGACTAGCTCTGTTCTTC,CASSSPGLALFF,TRBV7-2,TRBD2,TRBJ2-1,12,-
TGTGCCAGCAGTCGTACGGTTAATGGAGTTGAAGCTTTCTTT,CASSRTVNGVEAFF,TRBV28,-,TRBJ1-1,14,-
TGTGCCAGCACTACAGGGAGGGATGAAAAACTGTTTTTT,CASTTGRDEKLFF,TRBV28,-,TRBJ1-4,13,once
TGTGCCAGCAGCTCTAGACAGTCCTACGAGCAGTACTTC,CASSSRQSYEQYF,TRBV7-6,-,TRBJ2-7,13,-
TGCGCCAGCAGCCAAGATACGACAGGGTACACTGAAGCTTTCTTT,CASSQDTTGYTEAFF,TRBV4-1,TRBD1,TRBJ1-1,15,-
TGTGCCAGCAGTTATGGCGGGACAGCTAACTATGGCTACACCTTC,CASSYGGTANYGYTF,TRBV6-5,TRBD1,TRBJ1-2,15,-
TGTGCCAGCAGTATATCCTACGAGCAGTACTTC,CASSISYEQYF,TRBV2,-,TRBJ2-7,11,-
TGTGCCAGCTGGGGGACCGCCTACAATGAGCAGTTCTTC,CASWGTAYNEQFF,TRBV18,-,TRBJ2-1,13,-
TGTGCCAGCAGTTTTGAACACTATGGCTACACCTTC,CASSFEHYGYTF,TRBV28,-,TRBJ1-2,12,-
TGCAGCGTTGAAGGCGGAGGGATCACCTTC,CSVEGGGITF,TRBV29-1,-,TRBJ1-2,10,-
TGTGCTAGTGGTTTGGTAAACGGACCGGGCATTCAGTACTTC,CASGLVNGPGIQYF,TRBV12-5,-,TRBJ2-4,14,once
TGTGCCACCAGGAGTACCGGTCGAAGTGAGCAGTTCTTC,CATRSTGRSEQFF,TRBV15,-,TRBJ2-1,13,-
TGTGCCAGCAGTTTACCTAGAGACAGGATCACTGAAGCTTTCTTT,CASSLPRDRITEAFF,TRBV28,-,TRBJ1-1,15,-
TGTGCCAGCTCACCAGGGCAGCTCCCCACAGATACGCAGTATTTT,CASSPGQLPTDTQYF,TRBV18,-,TRBJ2-3,15,-
TGTGCCAGTAGAATGGACAGCTCTAACTATGGCTACACCTTC,CASRMDSSNYGYTF,TRBV19,-,TRBJ1-2,14,-
TGTGCCAGCAGCTTAGTCGGCGGGACCACCAGTGAGCAGTTCTTC,CASSLVGGTTSEQFF,TRBV7-8,-,TRBJ2-1,15,-
TGTGCCACGAAGGGGGGAATCCAAGAGACCCAGTACTTC,CATKGGIQETQYF,TRBV2,-,TRBJ2-5,13,-
TGTGCCAGCAGTTACTCTACGGTATCCTACGAGCAGTACTTC,CASSYSTVSYEQYF,TRBV6-5,-,TRBJ2-7,14,-
TGTGCCAGCGCCGGACCGCCATCCACAGATACGCAGTATTTT,CASAGPPSTDTQYF,TRBV5-8,-,TRBJ2-3,14,-
TGCGCCAGCAGCCAAGTTGGGGACTTTAATGAGCAGTTCTTC,CASSQVGDFNEQFF,TRBV4-1,-,TRBJ2-1,14,-
TGTGCCATCAGTGACAGGGACGAGCAGTACTTC,CAISDRDEQYF,TRBV10-3,-,TRBJ2-7,11,-
TGTGCCAGCAGTGAAGGAGGGAGTGACACCGGGGAGCTGTTTTTT,CASSEGGSDTGELFF,TRBV6-1,-,TRBJ2-2,15,-
TGCGCCAGCAGCTTGTCTGGGGGCTCCTACAATGAGCAGTTCTTC,CASSLSGGSYNEQFF,TRBV5-1,-,TRBJ2-1,15,once
TGTGCCAGCTCACACCTACAACAGCTCAAGAGCTCCTACGAGCAGTACTTC,CASSHLQQLKSSYEQYF,TRBV18,-,TRBJ2-7,17,-
TGTGCCAGCAGTACCCTCTTTGATACGCAGTATTTT,CASSTLFDTQYF,TRBV6-1,-,TRBJ2-3,12,-
TGTGCCAGCAGTTCCTCCTGGACAGGGGGCGGTCAGCCCCAGCATTTT,CASSSSWTGGGQPQHF,TRBV27,TRBD1,TRBJ1-5,16,-
TGTGCCAGCAGTTCCATTCGAAGGAACACCGGGGAGCTGTTTTTT,CASSSIRRNTGELFF,TRBV28,-,TRBJ2-2,15,once